This passage covers 14 T cell receptor beta chains from one sample sequenced in a study of cytomegalovirus exposure and HLA in healthy donors. 60 Vbeta and 13 Jbeta primers were used in PCR. The method was immunoSEQ multiplex PCR; TCRdb's version includes in-frame clones alone and lacks a portion of them. Seen here are about 140,000 clones, around 80% observed once, and the top ten hold about 6.5%. The material sequenced was PBMCs. Receptors originate from a middle-aged man in good health and CMV-seropositive.

This chain uses TRBV10-2 with TRBJ2-5, with 12 bases aligning to TRBD2. The V gene end was trimmed by 8 bases and the J gene end by 2 bases; junction bases not matched to a gene: 0. The CDR3 covers 13 residues. CDR1 is WSHSY, CDR2 SAAADI, per germline. CDR3 protein: CASGLAGQETQYF. DNA of the CDR3: TGCGCCAGCGGACTAGCGGGACAAGAGACCCAGTACTTC.

This clone was recorded only once. V gene TRBV7-9 combines with J gene TRBJ2-6, with 8 bases that match TRBD1. V dropped 10 bases and J dropped 2; count of bases not matched to a gene: 13. CDR1 and CDR2 from the germline V gene are SEHNR and FQNEAQ (reference sequence). The CDR3 totals 17 residues. CDR3 region: CATNQGAGSAGANVLTF. The CDR3 DNA reads TGTGCCACCAACCAGGGGGCAGGAAGCGCTGGGGCCAACGTCCTGACTTTC.

The genes are TRBV6-1 and TRBJ1-3; D not certain. The CDR3 has 12 amino acids. Germline lookup yields CDR1 MNHNS and CDR2 SASEGT. Trimming stripped 6 bases from V and 4 bases from J, with 7 bases between. The CDR3 nucleotides are TGTGCCAGCAGCTACGCAGGAAACACCATATATTTT. Translating gives CASSYAGNTIYF.

The rearrangement links TRBV7-3 to TRBJ1-1, with D perhaps TRBD1 (6 bases). The length of the CDR3 is 15 residues. Germline lookup yields CDR1 SGHTA and CDR2 FQGTGA. V was clipped by 4 bases and J by 3 bases, with 15 bases between them. The CDR3 sequence is CASSSRPGADTEAFF. The CDR3 bases are TGTGCCAGCAGCTCCCGGCCAGGGGCTGACACTGAAGCTTTCTTT.

The rearrangement uses TRBV4-2 and TRBJ2-4, with TRBD2 as a possible D gene (6 bases). V lost 0 bases and J 2 bases, leaving 14 bases between the germline ends. The CDR3 totals 17 residues. Germline-derived CDR1 and CDR2 are LGHNA and YNFKEQ. The CDR3 sequence: CASSQETGVGSKNIQYF. Here the CDR3 DNA reads TGTGCCAGCAGCCAAGAAACGGGGGTGGGTTCCAAAAACATTCAGTACTTC.

This clone was picked up a small number of times. The DNA for the CDR3 is TGTGCCACCCGAGAACTTCCCACAGATACGCAGTATTTT. Translation gives CATRELPTDTQYF. V is TRBV2 and J is TRBJ2-3; D is unresolved. The V gene's germline CDR1 is SNHLY and CDR2 FYNNEI. V was trimmed by 10 bases and J by 2 bases, leaving 13 bases between them. CDR3 length equals 13 residues.

The chain links TRBV5-1 to TRBJ2-1; 10 bases are shared with TRBD2. Germline lookup yields CDR1 SGHRS and CDR2 YFSETQ. Losses at the gene ends were 3 bases for V and 5 bases for J; bases not matched to a gene: 5. The CDR3 consists of 15 residues. The CDR3 nucleotides are TGCGCCAGCAGCTCCGGACTAGCGGAGGACAATGAGCAGTTCTTC. This codes for CASSSGLAEDNEQFF.

The chain uses TRBV27 and TRBJ2-1; D possibly corresponds to TRBD2 (5 bases). The CDR3 covers 14 residues. Germline V gene data show CDR1 as MNHEY and CDR2 as SMNVEV (reference sequence). V shed 4 bases and J shed 9 bases, with 16 bases lying between them. CDR3 in DNA: TGTGCCAGCAGTTCTCTGGTGAGGGATGCTGAGCAGTTCTTC. Amino acids: CASSSLVRDAEQFF.

The chain combines TRBV5-4 with TRBJ2-3; 10 bases map to TRBD2. V trimming: 2 bases; J trimming: 2 bases; junction bases outside the gene matches: 5. This CDR3 comprises 16 residues. The germline V gene encodes CDR1 SGHNT and CDR2 YYREEE (reference sequence). The CDR3 DNA follows: TGTGCCAGCAGCTTTGGTCTAGCGGGAGCCACAGATACGCAGTATTTT. It codes for CASSFGLAGATDTQYF.

J is TRBJ1-2 and V is TRBV10-2; a weak D match, TRBD1 (6 bases). This CDR3 spans 16 amino acids. Germline CDR1 and CDR2: WSHSY and SAAADI. Trimming left V 3 bases short and J 6 bases short, with 20 bases between. CDR3 amino acids: CASSDGRRTAINGYTF. The CDR3 DNA is TGCGCCAGCAGTGATGGTAGAAGGACAGCAATTAATGGCTACACCTTC.

This clone is a singleton in its sample. Different DNA sequences within this sample yield the same CDR3. J is TRBJ1-5 and V is TRBV29-1; a weak D match, TRBD1 (5 bases). The CDR3 contains 13 residues. With 4 bases removed from V and 5 bases from J, the gap between germline ends came to 12 bases. CDR1 and CDR2 (germline): SQVTM, ANQGSEA. The CDR3 region has the DNA TGCAGCGTTGCAGGGTTCGATGATCAGCCCCAGCATTTT. Translated: CSVAGFDDQPQHF.

The chain is built from TRBV5-5 and TRBJ1-1; 10 bases agree with TRBD1. With V trimmed by 4 bases and J by 5 bases, 5 bases remained unmatched. Germline V CDR1 and CDR2: SGHKS, YYEKEE (reference sequence). The CDR3 is made up of 14 amino acids. As DNA, the CDR3 is TGTGCCAGCAGCGGGACAGGGGATAAGACTGAAGCTTTCTTT. Translated: CASSGTGDKTEAFF.

This clone was detected a few times. The chain joins TRBV7-8 to TRBJ1-5, with a possible D match to TRBD1 (6 bases). Germline CDR1 and CDR2: SGHVS and FQNEAQ. V lost 7 bases, J lost 1 base, and 17 bases lay in between. CDR3 size: 16 residues. Here the CDR3 DNA reads TGTGCCAGCACCCAAGGGGGATCCCTAAGCAATCAGCCCCAGCATTTT. Translated: CASTQGGSLSNQPQHF.

The rearrangement uses TRBV6-6 and TRBJ2-7, with 10 nucleotides matching TRBD1. V shed 0 bases, J shed 2 bases, and the junction held 4 bases outside the gene matches. CDR1 and CDR2 from the germline V gene are MNHNY and SVGAGI (reference sequence). The CDR3 contains 16 residues. The DNA of the CDR3 is TGTGCCAGCAGTTACTCGGGGGACAGGGGAACCTACGAGCAGTACTTC. Protein product: CASSYSGDRGTYEQYF.